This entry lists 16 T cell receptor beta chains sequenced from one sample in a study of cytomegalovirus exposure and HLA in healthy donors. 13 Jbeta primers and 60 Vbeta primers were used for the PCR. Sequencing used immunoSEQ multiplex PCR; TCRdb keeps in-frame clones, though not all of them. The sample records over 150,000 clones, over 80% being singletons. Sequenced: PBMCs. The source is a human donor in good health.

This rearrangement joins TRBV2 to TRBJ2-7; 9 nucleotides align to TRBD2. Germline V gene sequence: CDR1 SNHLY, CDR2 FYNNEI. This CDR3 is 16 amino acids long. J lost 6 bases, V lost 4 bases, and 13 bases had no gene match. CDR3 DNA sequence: TGTGCCAGCAGTGCTGACCCGGGACTAGCCGACTCCGAGCAGTACTTC. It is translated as CASSADPGLADSEQYF. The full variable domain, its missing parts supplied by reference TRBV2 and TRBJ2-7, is EPEVTQTPSHQVTQMGQEVILRCVPISNHLYFYWYRQILGQKVEFLVSFYNNEISEKSEIFDDQFSVERPDGSNFTLKIRSTKLEDSAMYFCASSADPGLADSEQYFGPGTRLTVT.

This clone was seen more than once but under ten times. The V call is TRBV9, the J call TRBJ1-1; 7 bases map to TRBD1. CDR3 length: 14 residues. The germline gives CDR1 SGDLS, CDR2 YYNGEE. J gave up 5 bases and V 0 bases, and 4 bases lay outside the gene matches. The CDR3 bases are TGTGCCAGCAGCGTAGGGGGCAGGGGGACTGAAGCTTTCTTT. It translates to CASSVGGRGTEAFF.

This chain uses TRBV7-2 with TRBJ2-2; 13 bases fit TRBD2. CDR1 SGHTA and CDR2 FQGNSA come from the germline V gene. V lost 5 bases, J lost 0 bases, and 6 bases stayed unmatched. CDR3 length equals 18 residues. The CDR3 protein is CASSTGTSGVANTGELFF. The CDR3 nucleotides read TGTGCCAGCAGCACGGGGACTAGCGGGGTCGCGAACACCGGGGAGCTGTTTTTT.

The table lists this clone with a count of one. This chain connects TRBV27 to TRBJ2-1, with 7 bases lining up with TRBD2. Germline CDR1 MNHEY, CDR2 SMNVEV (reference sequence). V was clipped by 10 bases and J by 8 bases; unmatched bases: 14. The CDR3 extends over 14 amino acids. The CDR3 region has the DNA TGTGCCACCCAGACTAGCTTCCAAGCATATGAGCAGTTCTTC. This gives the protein CATQTSFQAYEQFF.

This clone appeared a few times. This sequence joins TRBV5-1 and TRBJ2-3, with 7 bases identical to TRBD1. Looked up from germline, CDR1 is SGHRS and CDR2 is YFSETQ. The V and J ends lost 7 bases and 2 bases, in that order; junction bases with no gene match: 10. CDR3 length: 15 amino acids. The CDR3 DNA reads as TGCGCCAGCCTATCCGGGACAGCAGACACAGATACGCAGTATTTT. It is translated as CASLSGTADTDTQYF. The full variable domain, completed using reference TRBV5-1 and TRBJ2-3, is KAGVTQTPRYLIKTRGQQVTLSCSPISGHRSVSWYQQTPGQGLQFLFEYFSETQRNKGNFPGRFSGRQFSNSRSEMNVSTLELGDSALYLCASLSGTADTDTQYFGPGTRLTVL.

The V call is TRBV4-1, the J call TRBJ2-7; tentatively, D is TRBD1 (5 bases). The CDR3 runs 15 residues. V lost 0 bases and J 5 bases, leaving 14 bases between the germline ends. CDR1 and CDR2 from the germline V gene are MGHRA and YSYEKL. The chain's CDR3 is CASSQDQGTGNEQYF. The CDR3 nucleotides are TGCGCCAGCAGCCAAGATCAGGGTACCGGAAACGAGCAGTACTTC.

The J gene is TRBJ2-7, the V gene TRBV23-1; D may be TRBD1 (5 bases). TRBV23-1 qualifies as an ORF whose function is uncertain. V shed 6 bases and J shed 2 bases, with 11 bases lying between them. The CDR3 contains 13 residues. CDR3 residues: CASRRQRTYEQYF. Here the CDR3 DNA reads TGCGCCAGCAGGCGACAGAGGACCTACGAGCAGTACTTC.

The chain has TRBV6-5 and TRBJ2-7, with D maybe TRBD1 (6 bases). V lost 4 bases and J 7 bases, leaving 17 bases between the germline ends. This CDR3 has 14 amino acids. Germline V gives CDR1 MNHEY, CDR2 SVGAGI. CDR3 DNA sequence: TGTGCCAGCAGTTTCGCACAGGGCGCCAGTGAGCAGTACTTC. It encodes CASSFAQGASEQYF.

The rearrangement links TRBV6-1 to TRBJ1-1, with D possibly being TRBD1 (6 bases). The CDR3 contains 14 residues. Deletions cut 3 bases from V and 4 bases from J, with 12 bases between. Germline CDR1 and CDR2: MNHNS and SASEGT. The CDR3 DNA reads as TGTGCCAGCAGTGACTGGGGAGGGGGCACTGAAGCTTTCTTT. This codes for CASSDWGGGTEAFF.

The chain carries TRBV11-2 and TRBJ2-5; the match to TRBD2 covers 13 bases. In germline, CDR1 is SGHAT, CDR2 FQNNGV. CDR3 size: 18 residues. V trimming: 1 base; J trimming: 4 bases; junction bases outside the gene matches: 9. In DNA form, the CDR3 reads TGTGCCAGCAGCTTAGTATATACTAGCGGGGGGGCCTCAGAGACCCAGTACTTC. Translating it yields CASSLVYTSGGASETQYF. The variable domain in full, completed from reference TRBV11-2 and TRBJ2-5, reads EAGVAQSPRYKIIEKRQSVAFWCNPISGHATLYWYQQILGQGPKLLIQFQNNGVVDDSQLPKDRFSAERLKGVDSTLKIQPAKLEDSAVYLCASSLVYTSGGASETQYFGPGTRLLVL.

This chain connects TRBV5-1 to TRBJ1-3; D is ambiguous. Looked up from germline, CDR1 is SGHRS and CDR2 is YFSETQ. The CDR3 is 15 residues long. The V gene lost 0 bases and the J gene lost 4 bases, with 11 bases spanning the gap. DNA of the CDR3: TGCGCCAGCAGCTTGGTGGGCAGTGTGGGAAACACCATATATTTT. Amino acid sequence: CASSLVGSVGNTIYF. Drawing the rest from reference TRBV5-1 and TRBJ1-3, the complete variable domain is KAGVTQTPRYLIKTRGQQVTLSCSPISGHRSVSWYQQTPGQGLQFLFEYFSETQRNKGNFPGRFSGRQFSNSRSEMNVSTLELGDSALYLCASSLVGSVGNTIYFGEGSWLTVV.

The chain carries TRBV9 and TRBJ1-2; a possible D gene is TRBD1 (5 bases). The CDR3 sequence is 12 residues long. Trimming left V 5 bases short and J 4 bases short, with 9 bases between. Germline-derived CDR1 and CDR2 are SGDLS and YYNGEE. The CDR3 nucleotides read TGTGCCAGCAGGGACGACAGCTATGGCTACACCTTC. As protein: CASRDDSYGYTF.

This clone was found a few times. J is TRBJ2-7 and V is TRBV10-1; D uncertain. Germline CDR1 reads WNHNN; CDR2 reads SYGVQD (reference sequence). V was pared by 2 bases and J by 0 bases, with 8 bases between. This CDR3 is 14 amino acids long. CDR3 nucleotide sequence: TGCGCCAGCAGTGAGGCCAGGAACTCCTACGAGCAGTACTTC. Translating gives CASSEARNSYEQYF.

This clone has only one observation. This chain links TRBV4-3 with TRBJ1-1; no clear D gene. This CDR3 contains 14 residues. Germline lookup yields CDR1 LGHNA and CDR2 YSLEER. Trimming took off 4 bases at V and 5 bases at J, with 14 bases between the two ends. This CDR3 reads CASSPQVSGTEAFF. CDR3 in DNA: TGCGCCAGCAGCCCGCAGGTTTCGGGGACTGAAGCTTTCTTT.

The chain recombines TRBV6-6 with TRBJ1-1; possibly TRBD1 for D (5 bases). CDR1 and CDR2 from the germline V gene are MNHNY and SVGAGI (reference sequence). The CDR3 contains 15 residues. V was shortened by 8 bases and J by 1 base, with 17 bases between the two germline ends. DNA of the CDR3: TGTGCCAGCTTCACAGCGGGACGGCCGAACACTGAAGCTTTCTTT. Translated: CASFTAGRPNTEAFF.

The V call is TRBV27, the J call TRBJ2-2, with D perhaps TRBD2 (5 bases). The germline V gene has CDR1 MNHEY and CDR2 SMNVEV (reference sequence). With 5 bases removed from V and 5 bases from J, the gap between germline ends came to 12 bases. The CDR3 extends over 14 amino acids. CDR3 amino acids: CASSDEGETGELFF. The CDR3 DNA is TGTGCCAGCAGTGACGAGGGTGAGACCGGGGAGCTGTTTTTT.